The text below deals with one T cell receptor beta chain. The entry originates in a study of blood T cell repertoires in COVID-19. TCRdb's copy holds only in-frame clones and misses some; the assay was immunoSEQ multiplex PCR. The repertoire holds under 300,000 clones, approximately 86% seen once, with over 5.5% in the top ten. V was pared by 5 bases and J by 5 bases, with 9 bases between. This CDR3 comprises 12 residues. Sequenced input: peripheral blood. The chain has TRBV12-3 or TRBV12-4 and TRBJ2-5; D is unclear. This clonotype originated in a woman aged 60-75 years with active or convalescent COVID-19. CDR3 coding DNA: TGTGCCAGCAGTCCGAATCGGGAGACCCAGTACTTC. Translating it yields CASSPNRETQYF.